The TCR beta chain under discussion was sequenced for a study of early T cells in non-severe SARS-CoV-2 infection. Whole-study context: Whole-blood bulk RNA, unsorted, was sequenced, and chains were unpaired. Findings and limits, study-wide: There was a bias toward anti-spike CD8 responses in VDJdb matching, which missed private and CD4 specificities.

At least ten counts were recorded for this clonotype. What it binds is unknown. Researchers attached unique molecular identifiers to individual cDNA molecules. TCRdb re-derived calls from the 5' RACE reads in MiXCR, one entry per CDR3 protein. This repertoire shows roughly 63,000 distinct CDR3 sequences, 13% found once; its top ten account for around 5%. This receptor was obtained from an adult who was a healthcare worker with PCR-confirmed SARS-CoV-2 infection or an uninfected control (not recorded which). Sample: whole blood.

The CDR3 region has the DNA TGCAGTGCCACCCTTCCGGGACGGCTGAATGAAAAACTGTTTTTT. This translates into CSATLPGRLNEKLFF. The chain links TRBV20-1 to TRBJ1-4; tentative D call: TRBD1 (5 bases). Trimming pared 6 bases from V and 5 bases from J, leaving 19 bases between. The CDR3 sequence is 15 residues long. Per the germline V gene, CDR1 is DFQATT and CDR2 is SNEGSKA (reference sequence).